The 30 T cell receptor beta chains below all came from one sample that was sequenced in a study of identical twins. In TCRdb, the 5' RACE reads were re-called with MiXCR into one record per CDR3 protein. Of 420,000 or so distinct CDR3 sequences listed, about 18% are singletons. The sequencing input was naive T cells sorted from blood. These receptor sequences come from a man aged 50 to 60 in good health.

V is TRBV28 and J is TRBJ2-7, with 16 bases aligning to TRBD2. The length of the CDR3 is 17 residues. CDR1 is MDHEN, CDR2 SYDVKM, per germline. J was trimmed by 6 bases and V by 8 bases; bases with no gene match: 13. The CDR3 region has the DNA TGTGCCAGCCGGCCCCCGGGACTAGCGGGAGGGCCCCGCGAGCAGTACTTC. This sequence encodes CASRPPGLAGGPREQYF.

CDR3 DNA sequence: TGTGCCAGCAGTTACCGTGAGCGGGAGAGCCCCGGGGAGCTGTTTTTT. Encoded protein: CASSYRERESPGELFF. The gene calls are TRBV6-2 or TRBV6-3 and TRBJ2-2; 8 bases map to TRBD2. Trimming removed 2 bases from V and 6 bases from J; junction bases left unmatched: 8. The germline gives CDR1 MNHEY, CDR2 SVGEGT. CDR3 size: 16 residues.

This clonotype has at least ten counts. The V gene is TRBV6-5, the J gene TRBJ2-7, with 7 bases lining up with TRBD2. CDR1 and CDR2 from the germline V gene are MNHEY and SVGAGI. Trimming at V came to 0 bases and at J to 4 bases, leaving 9 bases not matched to a gene. The CDR3 consists of 16 residues. CDR3 DNA: TGTGCCAGCAGTTACTCTGGGAGGGCCGGCGCTTACGAGCAGTACTTC. Amino acids: CASSYSGRAGAYEQYF.

The chain joins TRBV5-1 to TRBJ2-2; D is ambiguous. Germline values: CDR1 SGHRS, CDR2 YFSETQ. V lost 5 bases and J 5 bases, leaving 10 bases between the germline ends. The length of the CDR3 is 13 residues. The CDR3 DNA is TGCGCCAGCAGGTTATTTGAGACCGGGGAGCTGTTTTTT. The encoded protein is CASRLFETGELFF.

This clonotype was observed many times. The chain employs TRBV19 and TRBJ2-7; D assignment may be TRBD1 or TRBD2 (5 bases each). The V end was cut by 5 bases, the J end by 2 bases, with 16 bases between. This CDR3 comprises 15 residues. Germline-derived CDR1 and CDR2 are LNHDA and SQIVND (reference sequence). This chain's CDR3 is CASSRTRDGAYEQYF. As DNA, the CDR3 is TGTGCCAGTAGTCGGACCCGGGACGGAGCCTACGAGCAGTACTTC.

This chain connects TRBV10-3 to TRBJ2-7; 9 bases fit TRBD2. The trim removed 2 bases at V and 4 bases at J, leaving 6 bases unmatched. The CDR3 covers 15 residues. Germline V gives CDR1 ENHRY, CDR2 SYGVKD. The CDR3: CAISEQSSGRYEQYF. The CDR3 region has the DNA TGTGCCATCAGTGAGCAAAGTAGCGGGAGATACGAGCAGTACTTC.

The rearrangement joins TRBV29-1 to TRBJ2-7, with 9 bases matching TRBD2. Trimming at V came to 4 bases and at J to 2 bases, leaving 12 bases not matched to a gene. Germline values: CDR1 SQVTM, CDR2 ANQGSEA. The CDR3 is 16 amino acids. For the CDR3, the DNA is TGCAGCGTTGGCCCCGTCAGCGGGGGGACCCCCTACGAGCAGTACTTC. As protein: CSVGPVSGGTPYEQYF.

This clonotype was seen many times. The V and J genes are TRBV7-9 and TRBJ2-5, with D possibly TRBD1 on 5 matching bases. Germline lookup yields CDR1 SEHNR and CDR2 FQNEAQ (reference sequence). This CDR3 contains 13 residues. V was trimmed by 4 bases and J by 1 base, leaving 7 bases between them. CDR3 loop: CASSSTVQETQYF. CDR3 nucleotides: TGTGCCAGCAGCTCGACAGTCCAAGAGACCCAGTACTTC. The full variable domain, in which reference TRBV7-9 and TRBJ2-5 provide the parts outside the CDR3, is DTGVSQNPRHKITKRGQNVTFRCDPISEHNRLYWYRQTLGQGPEFLTYFQNEAQLEKSRLLSDRFSAERPKGSFSTLEIQRTEQGDSAMYLCASSSTVQETQYFGPGTRLLVL.

The gene calls are TRBV27 and TRBJ2-7, with D possibly being TRBD1 or TRBD2 (5 bases each). The CDR3 length is 15 residues. The germline CDR1 and CDR2 sequences are MNHEY and SMNVEV (reference sequence). With 6 bases removed from V and 0 bases from J, the gap between germline ends came to 15 bases. The CDR3 nucleotides read TGTGCCAGCAGCCAGAAAGGTGGGGGCTCCTACGAGCAGTACTTC. This encodes CASSQKGGGSYEQYF.

This clonotype was seen a few times. V usage is TRBV5-1 and J usage is TRBJ2-7; 9 bases agree with TRBD1. The germline CDR1 and CDR2 sequences are SGHRS and YFSETQ. V lost 1 base, J lost 4 bases, and 15 bases stayed unmatched. The CDR3 runs 18 residues. CDR3 DNA sequence: TGCGCCAGCAGCTTGAGGGCCGGATATACAGGGGGCACATACGAGCAGTACTTC. Protein sequence: CASSLRAGYTGGTYEQYF.

The chain employs TRBV15 and TRBJ1-4; no clear D. This CDR3 contains 15 residues. CDR1 and CDR2 from the germline V gene are LNHNV and YYDKDF (reference sequence). Trimming left V 0 bases short and J 0 bases short, with 5 bases between. The CDR3 DNA sequence: TGTGCCACCAGCAGAGATCGGACAACTAATGAAAAACTGTTTTTT. Translating gives CATSRDRTTNEKLFF.

This clonotype was counted between two and nine times. The chain links TRBV4-2 to TRBJ2-7; D is unclear. The CDR3 loop spans 12 amino acids. The V and J ends lost 4 bases and 6 bases respectively, with 10 bases between them. The germline CDR1 and CDR2 sequences are LGHNA and YNFKEQ. CDR3 protein: CASSPSLGEQYF. The CDR3 DNA reads as TGTGCCAGCAGCCCTTCGTTGGGCGAGCAGTACTTC.

This clonotype was detected ten times or more. The chain joins TRBV12-3 or TRBV12-4 to TRBJ2-2; D uncertain. Deletions cut 6 bases from V and 5 bases from J, with 10 bases between. This CDR3 is built from 13 residues. The CDR3 nucleotides read TGTGCCAGCAGGCTTGAGATAACCGGGGAGCTGTTTTTT. This sequence encodes CASRLEITGELFF.

This clonotype was detected ten times or more. This chain connects TRBV15 to TRBJ2-5, with TRBD2 matching 10 bases. The CDR3 length is 14 residues. Germline-derived CDR1 and CDR2 are LNHNV and YYDKDF (reference sequence). Trimming removed 3 bases from V and 5 bases from J; junction bases left unmatched: 3. CDR3 sequence (DNA): TGTGCCACCAGCAGGGGGACTAGCGTGGAGACCCAGTACTTC. Its translation is CATSRGTSVETQYF.

This clonotype was counted between two and nine times. The CDR3 coding sequence is TGCGCCAGCAGTGAGCTTCCTGGGGCCAACGTCCTGACTTTC. This encodes CASSELPGANVLTF. The chain recombines TRBV5-1 with TRBJ2-6; D is unresolved. Trimming cost V 5 bases and J 2 bases, with 8 bases left between them. This CDR3 is 14 amino acids long. Germline CDR1 is SGHRS and CDR2 is YFSETQ.

This clonotype was detected a few times. The chain combines TRBV6-5 with TRBJ1-2; no clear D gene. V dropped 4 bases and J dropped 0 bases, with 9 bases sitting between them. This CDR3 contains 14 residues. CDR1 and CDR2 from the germline V gene are MNHEY and SVGAGI. The CDR3 reads CASSSFASNYGYTF. CDR3 bases: TGTGCCAGCAGTTCCTTTGCTTCTAACTATGGCTACACCTTC.

Only a few counts were recorded for this clonotype. This rearrangement joins TRBV11-2 to TRBJ2-2; 7 bases map to TRBD2. There are 16 residues in the CDR3. Per the germline V gene, CDR1 is SGHAT and CDR2 is FQNNGV. V trimming: 3 bases; J trimming: 5 bases; junction bases outside the gene matches: 9. The CDR3 DNA reads TGTGCCAGCAGCTTCCCAGCCTCGGGGGGAACCGGGGAGCTGTTTTTT. Protein sequence: CASSFPASGGTGELFF. Variable domain in full (rest from reference TRBV11-2 and TRBJ2-2): EAGVAQSPRYKIIEKRQSVAFWCNPISGHATLYWYQQILGQGPKLLIQFQNNGVVDDSQLPKDRFSAERLKGVDSTLKIQPAKLEDSAVYLCASSFPASGGTGELFFGEGSRLTVL.

This clonotype was detected many times. V usage is TRBV12-3 or TRBV12-4 and J usage is TRBJ1-1, with D maybe TRBD1 (5 bases). CDR3 length: 15 amino acids. Trimming took 7 bases from V and 5 from J, leaving 20 bases between them. The CDR3 region has the DNA TGTGCCAGCAACACAGAAGTAGGGGTTCTTACTGAAGCTTTCTTT. This encodes CASNTEVGVLTEAFF.

Only a few counts were recorded for this clonotype. V usage is TRBV20-1 and J usage is TRBJ2-1; D is possibly TRBD2 (6 bases). Germline V gene lookup returns CDR1 DFQATT and CDR2 SNEGSKA (reference sequence). This CDR3 has 17 residues. V lost 3 bases to trimming and J lost 0 bases, with 18 bases between them. The CDR3 loop is CSASSVGEATSYNEQFF. The DNA of the CDR3 is TGCAGTGCTAGTTCTGTGGGGGAGGCCACCTCCTACAATGAGCAGTTCTTC.

This sequence joins TRBV7-2 and TRBJ1-3; 9 bases match TRBD1. The CDR3 is made up of 16 amino acids. Germline V gene data show CDR1 as SGHTA and CDR2 as FQGNSA. The junction had 9 bases not matched to a gene; V was cut back by 6 bases and J by 3 bases. The CDR3 loop reads CASSRTGGASGNTIYF. CDR3 DNA sequence: TGTGCCAGCAGTCGTACAGGGGGCGCGAGTGGAAACACCATATATTTT.

This clonotype was counted many times. The CDR3 here is CASTSGGWEQFF. In nucleotides, the CDR3 is TGTGCCAGCACAAGCGGGGGCTGGGAGCAGTTCTTC. The rearrangement joins TRBV11-2 to TRBJ2-1; 8 positions agree with TRBD2. With 7 bases clipped from V and 10 bases from J, the junction kept 6 bases outside the gene matches. The CDR3 extends over 12 amino acids. Germline CDR1 SGHAT, CDR2 FQNNGV.

The chain couples TRBV6-1 to TRBJ2-5; TRBD1 is a possible D gene (6 bases). CDR3 length: 14 residues. Germline V gene data show CDR1 as MNHNS and CDR2 as SASEGT. Trimming cost V 5 bases and J 1 base, with 11 bases left between them. The chain's CDR3 is CASSPGASQETQYF. In DNA form, the CDR3 reads TGTGCCAGCAGTCCAGGGGCTAGCCAAGAGACCCAGTACTTC.

This clonotype was detected a few times. The J gene is TRBJ2-7, the V gene TRBV6-2 or TRBV6-3; 8 bases map to TRBD2. The length of the CDR3 is 16 residues. Germline V gives CDR1 MNHEY, CDR2 SVGEGT. Trimming cost V 5 bases and J 4 bases; bases outside gene matches: 13. The CDR3 spells CASSRVSGSIGYEQYF. CDR3 nucleotides: TGTGCCAGCAGTCGCGTGAGCGGGAGTATCGGATACGAGCAGTACTTC.

This clonotype was picked up a small number of times. The chain is built from TRBV10-3 and TRBJ1-1; the match to TRBD1 covers 8 bases. The CDR3 loop spans 15 amino acids. CDR1 ENHRY and CDR2 SYGVKD come from the germline V gene. V dropped 0 bases and J dropped 5; count of bases not matched to a gene: 5. The DNA for the CDR3 is TGTGCCATCAGTGAGTCTCTTACAGGGGGTACTGAAGCTTTCTTT. Its translation: CAISESLTGGTEAFF.

This clonotype came up many times. This rearrangement joins TRBV7-9 to TRBJ1-1; D not resolved. Per the germline V gene, CDR1 is SEHNR and CDR2 is FQNEAQ (reference sequence). This CDR3 is built from 16 residues. Between the trimmed V and J ends, which lost 5 bases and 3 bases, there was a span of 19 bases. The CDR3: CASSKRLVGSHTEAFF. CDR3 DNA sequence: TGTGCCAGCAGCAAGAGGCTAGTAGGGAGTCACACTGAAGCTTTCTTT.

This chain connects TRBV24-1 to TRBJ2-7; D is uncertain. This CDR3 has 13 amino acids. Trimming removed 0 bases at V and 3 bases at J, with 5 bases between. Germline CDR1 KGHDR, CDR2 SFDVKD. CDR3: CATSDLNGYEQYF. Written as DNA, the CDR3 is TGTGCCACCAGTGATTTGAACGGCTACGAGCAGTACTTC.

This clonotype has just a few counts. The chain is built from TRBV10-3 and TRBJ1-5; tentatively, D is TRBD1 (5 bases). Germline V gene data show CDR1 as ENHRY and CDR2 as SYGVKD. The CDR3 spans 20 residues. The V end was cut by 0 bases, the J end by 0 bases, with 21 bases between. The CDR3 DNA is TGTGCCATCAGTGAGTCGAGTACGGGGGGGTCCCTCTATAGCAATCAGCCCCAGCATTTT. Translation: CAISESSTGGSLYSNQPQHF.

This clonotype was picked up many times. The chain uses TRBV6-2 or TRBV6-3 and TRBJ1-1, with D perhaps matching TRBD1 (5 bases). CDR1 and CDR2 (germline): MNHEY, SVGEGT. Trimming took 4 bases from V and 4 from J, leaving 22 bases between them. This CDR3 region has 17 residues. This CDR3 is CASSSLRDLSRGTEAFF. The CDR3 DNA is TGTGCCAGCAGTTCCCTCCGGGACCTATCGAGGGGCACTGAAGCTTTCTTT.

This clonotype was found many times. V gene TRBV4-2 combines with J gene TRBJ2-2; 9 nucleotides match TRBD2. The J segment lost 4 bases and the V segment lost 0 bases, leaving 6 bases of the junction unmatched. Germline V CDR1 and CDR2: LGHNA, YNFKEQ. This CDR3 comprises 17 residues. In DNA, the CDR3 is TGTGCCAGCAGCCAAGAGGGCGGGAGGGCCAGCACCGGGGAGCTGTTTTTT. It translates to CASSQEGGRASTGELFF.

A note on this clonotype: Being one base from a much bigger clone, this may be a read error. This chain links TRBV6-2 or TRBV6-3 with TRBJ2-3; no clear D. The length of the CDR3 is 14 residues. Per the germline V gene, CDR1 is MNHEY and CDR2 is SVGEGT. Written as DNA, the CDR3 is TGTCCCAGCTTTGGCGCCCCAAGTTGGGATACGCAGTATTTT. Translated, it gives CPSFGAPSWDTQYF.